The 32 T cell receptor beta chains given below trace back to one sample, sequenced in a study of T cell repertoires in cytomegalovirus infection. From the reads, TCRdb called clonotypes with MiXCR, one entry per CDR3 protein. The table shows 150,000 to 200,000 distinct CDR3 sequences, with roughly 14% occurring only once. Sequencing input: PBMCs. The receptors were sampled from a human donor in good health (CMV status not recorded). Some clones in this sample may be carry-over from other donors' samples.

This clonotype was picked up a small number of times. The chain has TRBV12-3 or TRBV12-4 and TRBJ2-5, with 12 positions matching TRBD1. The ends lost 6 bases at V and 5 bases at J; junction bases unmatched: 10. CDR3 length: 16 residues. The CDR3 loop reads CASSRGQGASRETQYF. In nucleotides, the CDR3 is TGTGCCAGCAGCAGGGGACAGGGGGCTAGCAGGGAGACCCAGTACTTC.

This clonotype showed up many times. The V gene is TRBV2, the J gene TRBJ2-7, with D uncertain. CDR1 is SNHLY and CDR2 is FYNNEI in the germline V gene. Trimming removed 3 bases from V and 2 bases from J, with 8 bases in between. The CDR3 runs to 13 residues. CDR3: CASSDTNPYEQYF. In nucleotides, the CDR3 is TGTGCCAGCAGTGACACCAACCCCTACGAGCAGTACTTC.

V is TRBV7-9 and J is TRBJ1-2, with 7 bases identical to TRBD1. The ends lost 5 bases at V and 6 bases at J; junction bases unmatched: 6. Germline assignment: CDR1 SEHNR and CDR2 FQNEAQ (reference sequence). The CDR3 length is 13 residues. The DNA for the CDR3 is TGTGCCAGCAGCCGAGACAGGGTGGATGGCTACACCTTC. Translation gives CASSRDRVDGYTF. The full variable domain, in which reference TRBV7-9 and TRBJ1-2 provide the parts outside the CDR3, is DTGVSQNPRHKITKRGQNVTFRCDPISEHNRLYWYRQTLGQGPEFLTYFQNEAQLEKSRLLSDRFSAERPKGSFSTLEIQRTEQGDSAMYLCASSRDRVDGYTFGSGTRLTVV.

This clonotype was seen a handful of times. The chain couples TRBV2 to TRBJ2-7; D not resolved. Trimming took 8 bases from V and 9 from J, leaving 11 bases between them. The CDR3 is 10 residues long. Germline assignment: CDR1 SNHLY and CDR2 FYNNEI. Written as DNA, the CDR3 is TGTGCCAGCGTTAATTTAATGCAGTACTTC. It codes for CASVNLMQYF. The complete variable domain, with remaining parts taken from reference TRBV2 and TRBJ2-7, reads EPEVTQTPSHQVTQMGQEVILRCVPISNHLYFYWYRQILGQKVEFLVSFYNNEISEKSEIFDDQFSVERPDGSNFTLKIRSTKLEDSAMYFCASVNLMQYFGPGTRLTVT.

This clonotype occurred many times. The genes are TRBV5-6 and TRBJ2-2; perhaps TRBD2 as D (6 bases). The germline V and J ends were trimmed by 0 bases and 3 bases, with 9 bases remaining between them. The CDR3 has 15 amino acids. Germline CDR1 SGHDT, CDR2 YYEEEE. CDR3 bases: TGTGCCAGCAGCTTGGTCAGGGAGGACACCGGGGAGCTGTTTTTT. It translates to CASSLVREDTGELFF.

This clonotype has at least ten counts. This chain connects TRBV11-1 to TRBJ2-7, with D uncertain. Trimming took 4 bases from V and 3 from J, leaving 16 bases between them. The CDR3 is made up of 15 amino acids. Germline V CDR1 and CDR2: SGHAT, FQDESV (reference sequence). CDR3 coding DNA: TGTGCCAGCAGCTGGTCGCGGTCTATGAACTACGAGCAGTACTTC. Residues: CASSWSRSMNYEQYF. The whole variable domain, filled in from reference TRBV11-1 and TRBJ2-7, reads EAEVAQSPRYKITEKSQAVAFWCDPISGHATLYWYRQILGQGPELLVQFQDESVVDDSQLPKDRFSAERLKGVDSTLKIQPAELGDSAMYLCASSWSRSMNYEQYFGPGTRLTVT.

The chain uses TRBV10-3 and TRBJ2-1, with TRBD1 as a possible D gene (7 bases). The CDR3 length is 16 residues. CDR1 and CDR2 from the germline V gene are ENHRY and SYGVKD. Between the trimmed V and J ends, which lost 1 base and 5 bases, there was a span of 15 bases. The CDR3 region is CAISEFGRQGNNEQFF. The CDR3 DNA sequence: TGTGCCATCAGTGAGTTCGGGAGACAGGGTAACAATGAGCAGTTCTTC.

Many counts were recorded for this clonotype. The chain uses TRBV7-2 and TRBJ2-5, with D perhaps TRBD1 (6 bases). The CDR3 is made up of 13 amino acids. Germline CDR1 reads SGHTA; CDR2 reads FQGNSA. V was pared by 0 bases and J by 5 bases, with 7 bases between. CDR3 nucleotide sequence: TGTGCCAGCAGCTTAGCAGGGGGTGAGACCCAGTACTTC. Translation gives CASSLAGGETQYF.

V usage is TRBV7-9 and J usage is TRBJ1-5, with 8 nucleotides matching TRBD1. The CDR3 is 19 amino acids. Unmatched junction bases numbered 17, after V lost 5 bases and J lost 2 bases. Germline V CDR1 and CDR2: SEHNR, FQNEAQ (reference sequence). As DNA, the CDR3 is TGTGCCAGCAGCCCCCCGGGACAGGTATCCCTATTCCGCAATCAGCCCCAGCATTTT. It is translated as CASSPPGQVSLFRNQPQHF.

In its sample, this clonotype was seen many times. The chain combines TRBV7-9 with TRBJ1-1; D gene ambiguous. V lost 5 bases and J lost 0, with 7 bases in between. From germline, CDR1 is SEHNR and CDR2 FQNEAQ (reference sequence). The CDR3 runs to 13 residues. DNA for the CDR3: TGTGCCAGCAGCCCGGATCTGAACACTGAAGCTTTCTTT. This encodes CASSPDLNTEAFF. The full variable domain, its missing parts supplied by reference TRBV7-9 and TRBJ1-1, is DTGVSQNPRHKITKRGQNVTFRCDPISEHNRLYWYRQTLGQGPEFLTYFQNEAQLEKSRLLSDRFSAERPKGSFSTLEIQRTEQGDSAMYLCASSPDLNTEAFFGQGTRLTVV.

This clonotype was seen more than once but under ten times. This chain joins TRBV14 and TRBJ2-1; TRBD2 agrees at 12 bases. The CDR3 sequence is 17 residues long. Germline CDR1 and CDR2: SGHDN and FVKESK. V dropped 1 base and J dropped 9; count of bases not matched to a gene: 10. This chain's CDR3 is CASSQGLLAGGVGEQFF. The CDR3 region has the DNA TGTGCCAGCAGCCAAGGGTTACTAGCGGGAGGTGTTGGTGAGCAGTTCTTC.

The chain uses TRBV29-1 and TRBJ1-4; the D gene is possibly TRBD1 (5 bases). Germline-derived CDR1 and CDR2 are SQVTM and ANQGSEA. This CDR3 contains 13 residues. V was clipped by 6 bases and J by 4 bases, with 12 bases between them. CDR3 in DNA: TGCAGCGTGCGCGGGGGGTTTAATGAAAAACTGTTTTTT. This gives the protein CSVRGGFNEKLFF.

This clonotype was detected only a few times. The chain couples TRBV20-1 to TRBJ2-1; 8 nucleotides agree with TRBD2. The CDR3 extends over 14 amino acids. Germline values: CDR1 DFQATT, CDR2 SNEGSKA (reference sequence). Germline trimming cut 6 bases from V and 2 bases from J; bases unmatched to any gene: 6. The CDR3 coding sequence is TGCAGTGCCGAAGCGGGGGCGACCTACAATGAGCAGTTCTTC. The encoded protein is CSAEAGATYNEQFF.

This clonotype was counted ten times or more. The V and J genes are TRBV28 and TRBJ1-2, with TRBD1 identical over 9 bases. The trim removed 5 bases at V and 8 bases at J, leaving 12 bases unmatched. CDR1 and CDR2 from the germline V gene are MDHEN and SYDVKM. The CDR3 loop spans 15 amino acids. The CDR3 DNA follows: TGTGCCAGCAGTCCTCCGGGACAGGGAAGTAGGGGCTACACCTTC. Its protein product is CASSPPGQGSRGYTF.

Details on this clonotype: This may be a read error: a much more frequent sequence differs by one nucleotide. The chain joins TRBV2 to TRBJ1-1; D gene uncertain. CDR3 length: 13 residues. Germline V lookup: CDR1 SNHLY, CDR2 FYNNEI. The ends were cut back, 3 bases at V and 7 bases at J, with 12 bases in the middle. In DNA form, the CDR3 reads TGTGCCAGCAGTGATTATCAGGAAGATGAAGCTTTCTTT. This codes for CASSDYQEDEAFF.

This clonotype has a count of ten or more. The CDR3 sequence: CSVEESSYNEQFF. CDR3 DNA: TGCAGCGTTGAAGAGAGCTCCTACAATGAGCAGTTCTTC. The chain links TRBV29-1 to TRBJ2-1; unclear D gene. The CDR3 is made up of 13 amino acids. Germline-derived CDR1 and CDR2 are SQVTM and ANQGSEA. Trimming stripped 0 bases from V and 0 bases from J, with 3 bases between.

This chain connects TRBV7-2 to TRBJ1-3, with D unresolved. The germline V and J ends were trimmed by 1 base and 0 bases, with 10 bases remaining between them. The CDR3 runs 16 residues. The germline V gene has CDR1 SGHTA and CDR2 FQGNSA. In DNA, the CDR3 is TGTGCCAGCAGCTTAGGCCGAGTCAGCTCTGGAAACACCATATATTTT. Its translation is CASSLGRVSSGNTIYF.

This clonotype was seen only a few times. This rearrangement joins TRBV7-9 to TRBJ1-1, with 7 bases fitting TRBD1. Trimming at V came to 6 bases and at J to 6 bases, leaving 10 bases not matched to a gene. CDR1 and CDR2 from the germline V gene are SEHNR and FQNEAQ (reference sequence). The CDR3 is 14 residues long. The CDR3 here is CASSPNSGTAEAFF. In DNA form, the CDR3 reads TGTGCCAGCAGTCCAAACTCGGGGACAGCTGAAGCTTTCTTT. Based on the CDR3 plus reference TRBV7-9 and TRBJ1-1, the full variable domain is DTGVSQNPRHKITKRGQNVTFRCDPISEHNRLYWYRQTLGQGPEFLTYFQNEAQLEKSRLLSDRFSAERPKGSFSTLEIQRTEQGDSAMYLCASSPNSGTAEAFFGQGTRLTVV.

Ten or more counts support this clonotype. This chain links TRBV25-1 with TRBJ1-1, with D possibly being TRBD1 (6 bases). Per germline, CDR1 MGHDK and CDR2 SYGVNS. V gave up 6 bases and J gave up 9 bases, with 23 bases separating them. CDR3 length equals 15 residues. The CDR3 is CASSQAGAGSLKAFF. CDR3 DNA sequence: TGTGCCAGCAGCCAAGCAGGGGCCGGGAGTCTTAAAGCTTTCTTT.

This clonotype was observed at least ten times. J is TRBJ2-5 and V is TRBV5-1; D unresolved. This CDR3 has 11 residues. Trimming stripped 2 bases from V and 1 base from J, with 0 bases between. Germline V gene data show CDR1 as SGHRS and CDR2 as YFSETQ. The CDR3 DNA reads as TGCGCCAGCAGCTTCCAAGAGACCCAGTACTTC. This codes for CASSFQETQYF.

This clonotype was observed a handful of times. The chain couples TRBV20-1 to TRBJ2-7; the D gene is possibly TRBD2 (5 bases). V was cut by 0 bases and J by 3 bases, with 12 bases left in between. Germline V CDR1 and CDR2: DFQATT, SNEGSKA (reference sequence). This CDR3 has 14 residues. The CDR3, as DNA: TGCAGTGCTAGAGATCAGAGAAGCGGCTACGAGCAGTACTTC. This codes for CSARDQRSGYEQYF.

This clonotype was counted many times. V usage is TRBV24-1 and J usage is TRBJ2-6; 8 positions match TRBD2. This CDR3 contains 22 residues. CDR1 and CDR2 (germline): KGHDR, SFDVKD. V lost 4 bases and J lost 0; bases outside the gene matches: 19. The CDR3 DNA reads TGTGCCACCAGTGAATTGCTAGCGGGTCGGGGGCGCCTGAGCTCTGGGGCCAACGTCCTGACTTTC. Translated: CATSELLAGRGRLSSGANVLTF.

There are many counts of this clonotype. This chain uses TRBV19 with TRBJ2-1; the D call may be TRBD1 or TRBD2 (5 bases each). This CDR3 region has 16 residues. Trimming shortened V by 7 bases and J by 7 bases, and 23 bases separated the two germline ends. Germline CDR1 reads LNHDA; CDR2 reads SQIVND (reference sequence). The CDR3 region has the DNA TGTGCCAGTATTACTTCCTCGAGGGGTCGAGGAAATGAGCAGTTCTTC. Its protein is CASITSSRGRGNEQFF.

This clonotype was detected ten times or more. This sequence joins TRBV10-3 and TRBJ1-5; D call uncertain. Germline V lookup: CDR1 ENHRY, CDR2 SYGVKD. V lost 2 bases to trimming and J lost 2 bases, with 13 bases between them. The CDR3 is 16 residues long. The CDR3 spells CAISELWALGNQPQHF. In DNA form, the CDR3 reads TGTGCCATCAGTGAGCTATGGGCCCTGGGCAATCAGCCCCAGCATTTT.

The sample holds many counts of this clonotype. This chain uses TRBV7-8 with TRBJ2-2; D gene unclear. Per the germline V gene, CDR1 is SGHVS and CDR2 is FQNEAQ. Trimming pared 5 bases from V and 5 bases from J, leaving 9 bases between. The length of the CDR3 is 13 residues. For the CDR3, the DNA is TGTGCCAGCAGCCCACTTCGTACCGGGGAGCTGTTTTTT. Translation: CASSPLRTGELFF.

This clonotype was seen many times. The chain uses TRBV7-2 and TRBJ1-5; D gene unclear. The CDR3 covers 14 residues. Germline V CDR1 and CDR2: SGHTA, FQGNSA. V lost 1 base and J 7 bases, leaving 11 bases between the germline ends. The CDR3 sequence is CASSLDRAGQPQHF. As DNA, the CDR3 is TGTGCCAGCAGCTTAGATCGGGCGGGGCAGCCCCAGCATTTT.

The chain links TRBV18 to TRBJ1-1, with a possible D match to TRBD1 (5 bases). The CDR3 has 15 amino acids. Germline V CDR1 and CDR2: KGHSH, LQKENI. The V end lost 0 bases, the J end lost 5 bases, and 13 bases lay between the germline ends. In nucleotides, the CDR3 is TGTGCCAGCTCACCACCGTGGCAGGGTGAGACTGAAGCTTTCTTT. Residues: CASSPPWQGETEAFF.

A few counts support this clonotype. V and J are TRBV28 and TRBJ1-2, with D perhaps matching TRBD1 (5 bases). Trimming pared 7 bases from V and 2 bases from J, leaving 14 bases between. Germline V gene data show CDR1 as MDHEN and CDR2 as SYDVKM. The CDR3 consists of 14 residues. The DNA of the CDR3 is TGTGCCAGCAATAGCAGGGATAGAAACTATGGCTACACCTTC. Translated: CASNSRDRNYGYTF.

This sequence joins TRBV6-1 and TRBJ1-5, with no clear D. CDR1 is MNHNS, CDR2 SASEGT, per germline. The CDR3 spans 13 residues. Trimming cost V 2 bases and J 8 bases, with 10 bases left between them. The CDR3 protein is CASSEIRREPQHF. The CDR3 DNA is TGTGCCAGCAGTGAAATCAGAAGGGAGCCCCAGCATTTT.

This clonotype was counted many times. The chain is built from TRBV19 and TRBJ1-1; D gene uncertain. Trimming pared 0 bases from V and 5 bases from J, leaving 7 bases between. Germline-derived CDR1 and CDR2 are LNHDA and SQIVND (reference sequence). This CDR3 has 13 residues. The CDR3 spells CASSIEWMTEAFF. In DNA, the CDR3 is TGTGCCAGTAGTATAGAGTGGATGACTGAAGCTTTCTTT.

The chain combines TRBV2 with TRBJ2-7, with D hard to call. The CDR3 is 13 residues long. With 1 base removed from V and 3 bases from J, the gap between germline ends came to 7 bases. The germline gives CDR1 SNHLY, CDR2 FYNNEI. CDR3 DNA: TGTGCCAGCAGTGAAGGATGGGGCTACGAGCAGTACTTC. Encoded protein: CASSEGWGYEQYF.

This clonotype was recorded many times. The chain couples TRBV12-3 or TRBV12-4 to TRBJ2-7, with D perhaps TRBD1 (5 bases). This CDR3 spans 15 amino acids. The V and J ends lost 7 bases and 0 bases respectively, with 16 bases between them. Here the CDR3 DNA reads TGTGCCAGCACCCCTGGGGCGGAGCCCTCCTACGAGCAGTACTTC. Protein product: CASTPGAEPSYEQYF.